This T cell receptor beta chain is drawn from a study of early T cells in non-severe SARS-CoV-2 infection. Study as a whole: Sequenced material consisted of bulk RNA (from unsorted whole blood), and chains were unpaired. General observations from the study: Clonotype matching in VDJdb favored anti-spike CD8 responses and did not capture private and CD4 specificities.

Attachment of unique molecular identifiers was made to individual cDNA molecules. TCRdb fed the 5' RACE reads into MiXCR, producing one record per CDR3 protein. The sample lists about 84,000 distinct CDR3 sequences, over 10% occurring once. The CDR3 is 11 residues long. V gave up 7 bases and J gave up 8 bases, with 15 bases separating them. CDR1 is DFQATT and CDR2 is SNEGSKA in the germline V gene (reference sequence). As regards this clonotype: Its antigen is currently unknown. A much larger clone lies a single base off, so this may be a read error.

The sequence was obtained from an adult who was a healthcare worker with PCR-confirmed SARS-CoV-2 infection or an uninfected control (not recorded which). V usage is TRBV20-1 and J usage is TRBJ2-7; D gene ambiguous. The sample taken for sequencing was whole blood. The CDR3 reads CSVSPLVKQYF. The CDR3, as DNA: TGCAGTGTGAGCCCTCTAGTCAAGCAGTACTTC.